A selection of T cell receptor beta chains follows, all from one sample in a study of T cell responses to AZD1222 COVID-19 vaccine. TCRdb keeps only in-frame clones here, not all; method: immunoSEQ multiplex PCR. The sample includes about 140,000 clones, around 94% seen only once; the top ten take about 10%. The input for sequencing was peripheral blood, taken 28 days after the second AZD1222 dose. These receptors all come from an adult who received the AZD1222 COVID-19 vaccine. CDR3s include the opening cysteine and the closing phenylalanine or tryptophan.

length: 15
V: TRBV9
J: TRBJ1-2
CDR3: CASSATQTGTYGYTF

length: 14
V: TRBV7-3
J: TRBJ2-3
CDR3: CASSPSGGPDTQYF

length: 15
V: TRBV13
J: TRBJ2-1
CDR3: CASSFFSALAFEQFF

length: 14
V: TRBV23-1
J: TRBJ1-5
CDR3: CASPSAGYAQPQHF

length: 15
V: TRBV18
J: TRBJ1-6
CDR3: CASSPGVPHNSPLHF

length: 13
V: TRBV12-3/TRBV12-4
J: TRBJ2-3
CDR3: CASSPTSTDTQYF

length: 16
V: TRBV9
J: TRBJ2-2
CDR3: CASSVATSGGAGELFF

length: 20
V: TRBV3-1/TRBV3-2
J: TRBJ2-3
CDR3: CASSQDLSGTAVGKTDTQYF

length: 17
V: TRBV18
J: TRBJ2-2
CDR3: CASRRDGPRSNTGELFF

length: 15
V: TRBV2
J: TRBJ2-3
CDR3: CAAGGSRKTTDTQYF

length: 14
V: TRBV19
J: TRBJ2-7
CDR3: CASSPLALPYEQYF

length: 16
V: TRBV10-3
J: TRBJ1-1
CDR3: CAISESTSELNTEAFF

length: 14
V: TRBV16
J: TRBJ1-1
CDR3: CASSQGTSETEAFF

length: 13
V: TRBV5-4
J: TRBJ1-1
CDR3: CASSLDSNTEAFF

length: 17
V: TRBV7-2
J: TRBJ2-1
CDR3: CASSLLGAGGRTDEQFF

length: 12
V: TRBV7-2
J: TRBJ2-1
CDR3: CASSLDQFGQFF